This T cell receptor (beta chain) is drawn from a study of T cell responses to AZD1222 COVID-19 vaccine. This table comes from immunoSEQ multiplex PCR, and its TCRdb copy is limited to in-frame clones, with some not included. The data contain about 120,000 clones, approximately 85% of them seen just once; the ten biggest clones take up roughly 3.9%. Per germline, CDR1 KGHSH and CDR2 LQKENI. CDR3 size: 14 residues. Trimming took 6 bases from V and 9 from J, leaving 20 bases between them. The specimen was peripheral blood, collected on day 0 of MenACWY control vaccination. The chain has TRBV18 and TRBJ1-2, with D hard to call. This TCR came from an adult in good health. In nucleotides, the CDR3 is TGTGCCAGCTCGGAAATACAGATTTTCGGGAGCTACACCTTC. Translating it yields CASSEIQIFGSYTF.